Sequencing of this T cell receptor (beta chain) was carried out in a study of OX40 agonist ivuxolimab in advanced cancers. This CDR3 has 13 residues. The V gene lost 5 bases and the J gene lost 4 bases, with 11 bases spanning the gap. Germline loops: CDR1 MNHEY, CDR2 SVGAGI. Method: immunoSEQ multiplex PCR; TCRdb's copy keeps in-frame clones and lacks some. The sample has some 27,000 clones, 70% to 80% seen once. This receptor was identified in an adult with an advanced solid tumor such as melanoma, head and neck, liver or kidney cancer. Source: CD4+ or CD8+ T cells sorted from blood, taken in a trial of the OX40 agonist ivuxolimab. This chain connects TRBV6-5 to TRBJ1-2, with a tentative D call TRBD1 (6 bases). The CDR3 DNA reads TGTGCCAGCAGTGTTGACAGGAGCTATGGCTACACCTTC. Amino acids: CASSVDRSYGYTF.